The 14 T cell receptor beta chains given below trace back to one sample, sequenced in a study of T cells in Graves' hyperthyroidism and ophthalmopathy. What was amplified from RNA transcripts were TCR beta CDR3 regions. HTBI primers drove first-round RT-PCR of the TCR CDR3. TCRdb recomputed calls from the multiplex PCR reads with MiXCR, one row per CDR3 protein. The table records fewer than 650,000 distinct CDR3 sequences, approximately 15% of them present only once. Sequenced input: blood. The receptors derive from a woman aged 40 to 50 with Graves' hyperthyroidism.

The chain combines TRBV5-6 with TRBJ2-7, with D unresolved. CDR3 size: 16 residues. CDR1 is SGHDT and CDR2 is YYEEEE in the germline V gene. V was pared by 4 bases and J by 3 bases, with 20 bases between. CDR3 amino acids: CASSAPTTPLGYEQYF. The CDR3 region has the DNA TGTGCCAGCAGCGCCCCGACAACCCCATTAGGCTACGAGCAGTACTTC. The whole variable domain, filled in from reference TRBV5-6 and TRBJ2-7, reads DAGVTQSPTHLIKTRGQQVTLRCSPKSGHDTVSWYQQALGQGPQFIFQYYEEEERQRGNFPDRFSGHQFPNYSSELNVNALLLGDSALYLCASSAPTTPLGYEQYFGPGTRLTVT.

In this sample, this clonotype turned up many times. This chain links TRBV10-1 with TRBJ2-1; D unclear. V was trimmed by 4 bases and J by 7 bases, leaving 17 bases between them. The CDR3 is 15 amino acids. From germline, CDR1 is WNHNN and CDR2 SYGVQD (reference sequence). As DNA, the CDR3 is TGCGCCAGCAGTGCCGCCGGGCCCCCGTTGAATGAGCAGTTCTTC. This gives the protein CASSAAGPPLNEQFF.

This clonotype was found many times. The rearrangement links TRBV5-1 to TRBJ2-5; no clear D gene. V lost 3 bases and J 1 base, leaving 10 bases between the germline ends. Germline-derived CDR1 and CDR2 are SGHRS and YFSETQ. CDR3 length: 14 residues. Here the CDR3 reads CASSSGRSQETQYF. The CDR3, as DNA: TGCGCCAGCAGCTCTGGCAGGAGCCAAGAGACCCAGTACTTC. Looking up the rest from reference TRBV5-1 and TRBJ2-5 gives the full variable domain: KAGVTQTPRYLIKTRGQQVTLSCSPISGHRSVSWYQQTPGQGLQFLFEYFSETQRNKGNFPGRFSGRQFSNSRSEMNVSTLELGDSALYLCASSSGRSQETQYFGPGTRLLVL.

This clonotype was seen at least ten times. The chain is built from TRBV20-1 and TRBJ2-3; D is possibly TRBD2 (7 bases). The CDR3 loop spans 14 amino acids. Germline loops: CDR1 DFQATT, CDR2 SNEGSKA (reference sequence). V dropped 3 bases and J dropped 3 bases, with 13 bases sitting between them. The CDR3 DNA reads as TGCAGTGCTAGGTTCGGGGGGCGGACAGATACGCAGTATTTT. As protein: CSARFGGRTDTQYF.

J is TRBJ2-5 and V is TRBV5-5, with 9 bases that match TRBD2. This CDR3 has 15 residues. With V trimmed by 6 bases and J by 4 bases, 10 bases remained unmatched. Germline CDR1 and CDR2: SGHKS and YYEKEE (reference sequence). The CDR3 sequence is CASTLPAAGGETQYF. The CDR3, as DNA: TGTGCCAGCACCCTTCCGGCAGCGGGAGGAGAGACCCAGTACTTC. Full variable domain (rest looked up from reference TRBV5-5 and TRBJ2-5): DAGVTQSPTHLIKTRGQQVTLRCSPISGHKSVSWYQQVLGQGPQFIFQYYEKEERGRGNFPDRFSARQFPNYSSELNVNALLLGDSALYLCASTLPAAGGETQYFGPGTRLLVL.

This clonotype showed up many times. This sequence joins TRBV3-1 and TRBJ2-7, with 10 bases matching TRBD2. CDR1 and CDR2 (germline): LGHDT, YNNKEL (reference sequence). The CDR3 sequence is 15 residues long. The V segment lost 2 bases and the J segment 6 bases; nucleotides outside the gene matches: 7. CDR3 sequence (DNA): TGTGCCAGCAGCCAAACTAGCGGGACCCTTGGCGAGCAGTACTTC. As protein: CASSQTSGTLGEQYF.

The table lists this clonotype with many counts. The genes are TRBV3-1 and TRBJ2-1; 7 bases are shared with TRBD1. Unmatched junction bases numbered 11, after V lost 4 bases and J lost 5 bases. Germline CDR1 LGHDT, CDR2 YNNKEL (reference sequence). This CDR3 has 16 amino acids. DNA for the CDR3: TGTGCCAGCAGCCCCTCGGACAGGTTTCTCCACAATGAGCAGTTCTTC. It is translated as CASSPSDRFLHNEQFF.

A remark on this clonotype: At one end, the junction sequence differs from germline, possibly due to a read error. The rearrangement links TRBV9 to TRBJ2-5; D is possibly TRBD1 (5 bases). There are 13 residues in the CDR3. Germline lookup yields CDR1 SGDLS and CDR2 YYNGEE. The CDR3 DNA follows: TGTGCCAGCAGCCCTTGGGAAGGGGATGGCCGACACTTC. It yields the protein CASSPWEGDGRHF.

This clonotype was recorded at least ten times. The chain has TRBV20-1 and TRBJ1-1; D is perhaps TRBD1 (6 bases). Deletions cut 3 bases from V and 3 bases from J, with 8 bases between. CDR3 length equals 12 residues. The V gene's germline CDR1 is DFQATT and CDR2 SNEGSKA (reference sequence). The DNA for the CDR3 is TGCAGTGCTAGCAGGGGAGACACTGAAGCTTTCTTT. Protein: CSASRGDTEAFF.

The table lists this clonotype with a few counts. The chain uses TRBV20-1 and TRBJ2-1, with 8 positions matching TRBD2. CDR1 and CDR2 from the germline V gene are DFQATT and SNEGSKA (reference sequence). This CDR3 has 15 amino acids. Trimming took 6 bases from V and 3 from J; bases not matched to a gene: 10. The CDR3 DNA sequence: TGCAGTGCGGCTAAAGCGGGGGTTTACTACAATGAGCAGTTCTTC. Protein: CSAAKAGVYYNEQFF.

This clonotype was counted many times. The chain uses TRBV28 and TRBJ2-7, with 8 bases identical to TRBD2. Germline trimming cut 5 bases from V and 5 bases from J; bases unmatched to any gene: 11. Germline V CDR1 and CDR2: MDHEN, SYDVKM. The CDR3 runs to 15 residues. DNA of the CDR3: TGTGCCAGCAGTCCCCCCCGAGCGGGAGTTAACGAGCAGTACTTC. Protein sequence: CASSPPRAGVNEQYF.

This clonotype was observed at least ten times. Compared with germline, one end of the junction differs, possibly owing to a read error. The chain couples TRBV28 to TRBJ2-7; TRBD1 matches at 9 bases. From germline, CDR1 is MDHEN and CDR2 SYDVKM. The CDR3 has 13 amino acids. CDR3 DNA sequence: TGTGCCATCAGTGGGACAGGGCCCATCGAGCAGTACTTC. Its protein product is CAISGTGPIEQYF.

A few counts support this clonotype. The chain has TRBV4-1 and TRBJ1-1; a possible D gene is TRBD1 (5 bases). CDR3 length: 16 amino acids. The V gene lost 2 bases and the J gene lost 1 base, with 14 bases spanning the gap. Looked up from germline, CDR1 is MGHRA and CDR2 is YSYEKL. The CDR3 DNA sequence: TGCGCCAGCAGCCAATTAGCAGGGCCGAAGAACACTGAAGCTTTCTTT. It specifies CASSQLAGPKNTEAFF.

The CDR3 loop reads CASSIHFEQYF. The DNA for the CDR3 is TGTGCCAGCAGCATTCATTTCGAGCAGTACTTC. The rearrangement uses TRBV7-8 and TRBJ2-7; no definite D call. This CDR3 has 11 amino acids. Between the trimmed V and J ends, which lost 5 bases and 6 bases, there was a span of 8 bases. CDR1 SGHVS and CDR2 FQNEAQ come from the germline V gene.